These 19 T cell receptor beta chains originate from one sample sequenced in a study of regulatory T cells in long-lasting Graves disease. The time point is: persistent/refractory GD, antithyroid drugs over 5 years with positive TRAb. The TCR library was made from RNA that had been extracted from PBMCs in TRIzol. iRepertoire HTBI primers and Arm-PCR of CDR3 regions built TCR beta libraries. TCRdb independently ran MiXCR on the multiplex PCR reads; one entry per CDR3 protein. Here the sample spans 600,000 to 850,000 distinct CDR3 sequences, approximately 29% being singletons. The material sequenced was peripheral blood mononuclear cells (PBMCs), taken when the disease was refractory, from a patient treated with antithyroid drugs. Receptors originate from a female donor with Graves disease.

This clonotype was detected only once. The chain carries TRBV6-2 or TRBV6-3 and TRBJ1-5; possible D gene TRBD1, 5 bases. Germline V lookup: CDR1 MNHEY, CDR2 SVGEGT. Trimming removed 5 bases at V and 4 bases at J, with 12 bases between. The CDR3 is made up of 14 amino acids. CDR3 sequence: CASSELRGNQPQHF. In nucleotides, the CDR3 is TGTGCCAGCAGTGAGTTGAGGGGTAATCAGCCCCAGCATTTT.

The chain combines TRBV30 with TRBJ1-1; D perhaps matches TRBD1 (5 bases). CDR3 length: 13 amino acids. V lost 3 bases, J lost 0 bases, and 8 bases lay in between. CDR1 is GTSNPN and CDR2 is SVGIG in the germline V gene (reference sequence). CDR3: CAWRIRVNTEAFF. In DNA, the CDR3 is TGTGCCTGGAGAATCAGGGTGAACACTGAAGCTTTCTTT.

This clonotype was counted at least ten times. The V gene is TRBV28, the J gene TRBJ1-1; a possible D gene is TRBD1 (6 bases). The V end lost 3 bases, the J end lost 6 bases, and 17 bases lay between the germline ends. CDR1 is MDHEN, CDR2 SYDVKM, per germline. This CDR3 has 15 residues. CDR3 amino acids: CASSLLTGQLAEAFF. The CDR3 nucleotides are TGTGCCAGCAGTTTGTTGACAGGACAGTTAGCTGAAGCTTTCTTT.

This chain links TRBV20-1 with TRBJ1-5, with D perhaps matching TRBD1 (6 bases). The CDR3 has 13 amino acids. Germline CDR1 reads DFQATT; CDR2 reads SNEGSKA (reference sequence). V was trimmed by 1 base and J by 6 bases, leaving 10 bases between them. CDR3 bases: TGCAGTGCTAGAGCGGGGGGCGTTCAGCCCCAGCATTTT. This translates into CSARAGGVQPQHF.

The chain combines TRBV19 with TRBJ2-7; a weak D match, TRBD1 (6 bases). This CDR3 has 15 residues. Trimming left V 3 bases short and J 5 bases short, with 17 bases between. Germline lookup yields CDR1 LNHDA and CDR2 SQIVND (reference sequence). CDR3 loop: CASSIGGRGAHEQYF. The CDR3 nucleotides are TGTGCCAGTAGTATTGGGGGCAGGGGTGCCCACGAGCAGTACTTC.

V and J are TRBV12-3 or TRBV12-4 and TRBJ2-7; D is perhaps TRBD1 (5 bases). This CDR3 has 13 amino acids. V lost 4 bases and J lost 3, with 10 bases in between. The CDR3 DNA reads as TGTGCCAGCAGTTGGGGCTATAGCTACGAGCAGTACTTC. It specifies CASSWGYSYEQYF.

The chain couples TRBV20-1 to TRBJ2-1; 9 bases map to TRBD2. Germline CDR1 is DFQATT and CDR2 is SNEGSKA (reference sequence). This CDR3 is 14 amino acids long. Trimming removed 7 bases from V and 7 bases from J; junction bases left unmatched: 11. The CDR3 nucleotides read TGCAGTGTCCTTCGACTAGCGGCAGATAATGAGCAGTTCTTC. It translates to CSVLRLAADNEQFF.

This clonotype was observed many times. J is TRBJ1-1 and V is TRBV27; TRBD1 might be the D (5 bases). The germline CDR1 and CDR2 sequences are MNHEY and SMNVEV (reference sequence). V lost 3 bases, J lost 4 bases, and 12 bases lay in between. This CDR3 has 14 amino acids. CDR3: CASSFQGRRTEAFF. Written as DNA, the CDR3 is TGTGCCAGCAGTTTCCAGGGACGTCGCACTGAAGCTTTCTTT.

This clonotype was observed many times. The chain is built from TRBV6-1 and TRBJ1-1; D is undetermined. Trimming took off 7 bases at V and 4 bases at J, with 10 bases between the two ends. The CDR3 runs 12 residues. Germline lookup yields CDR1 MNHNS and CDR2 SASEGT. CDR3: CASTGRTTEAFF. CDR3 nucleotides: TGTGCCAGCACGGGTAGAACCACTGAAGCTTTCTTT.

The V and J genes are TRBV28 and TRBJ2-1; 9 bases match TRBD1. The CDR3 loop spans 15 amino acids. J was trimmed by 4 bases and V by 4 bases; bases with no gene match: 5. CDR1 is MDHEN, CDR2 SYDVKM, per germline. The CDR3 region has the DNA TGTGCCAGCAGTTCCTACAGGGGGCAATACAATGAGCAGTTCTTC. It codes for CASSSYRGQYNEQFF.

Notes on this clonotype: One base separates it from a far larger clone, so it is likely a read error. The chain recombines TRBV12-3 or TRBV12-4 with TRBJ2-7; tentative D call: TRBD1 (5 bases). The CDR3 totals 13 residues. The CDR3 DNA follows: TGTGCCAGCCGTACGACAGCCCAGTACGAGCAGTGCTTC. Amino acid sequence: CASRTTAQYEQCF.

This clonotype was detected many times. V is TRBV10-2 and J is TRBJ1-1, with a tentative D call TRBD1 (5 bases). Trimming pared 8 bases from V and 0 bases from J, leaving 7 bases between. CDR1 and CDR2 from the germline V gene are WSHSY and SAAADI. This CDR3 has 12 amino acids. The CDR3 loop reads CASGTVNTEAFF. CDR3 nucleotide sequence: TGCGCCAGCGGGACGGTGAACACTGAAGCTTTCTTT.

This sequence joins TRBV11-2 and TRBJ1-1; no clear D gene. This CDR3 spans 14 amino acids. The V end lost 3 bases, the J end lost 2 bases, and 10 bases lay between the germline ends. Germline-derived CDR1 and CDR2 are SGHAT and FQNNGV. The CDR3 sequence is CASSLTRTNTEAFF. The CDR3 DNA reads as TGTGCCAGCAGCTTGACACGGACCAACACTGAAGCTTTCTTT.

The CDR3 DNA is TGTGCCAGCAGCTCTCCTGTGGGTCCGTCTGGAGGGGGCTACACCTTC. Translated, it gives CASSSPVGPSGGGYTF. The rearrangement links TRBV5-6 to TRBJ1-2; D ambiguous. Trimming removed 3 bases from V and 8 bases from J, with 23 bases in between. The CDR3 sequence is 16 residues long. Per the germline V gene, CDR1 is SGHDT and CDR2 is YYEEEE.

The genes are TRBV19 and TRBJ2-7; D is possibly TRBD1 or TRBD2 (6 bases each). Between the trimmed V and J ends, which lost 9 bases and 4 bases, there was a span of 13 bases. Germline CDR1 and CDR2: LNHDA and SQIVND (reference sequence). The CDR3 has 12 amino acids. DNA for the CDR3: TGTGCCAGGTCTAGCGACAGGTACGAGCAGTACTTC. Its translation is CARSSDRYEQYF.

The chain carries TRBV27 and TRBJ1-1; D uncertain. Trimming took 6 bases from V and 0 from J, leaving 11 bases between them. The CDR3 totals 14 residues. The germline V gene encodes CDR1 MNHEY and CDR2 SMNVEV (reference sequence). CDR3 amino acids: CASRVQNMNTEAFF. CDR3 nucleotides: TGTGCCAGCAGGGTACAGAACATGAACACTGAAGCTTTCTTT.

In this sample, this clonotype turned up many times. The CDR3 coding sequence is TGCGCCAGCAGCGATACGGGACAGGGGAACACCGGGGAGCTGTTTTTT. Translating gives CASSDTGQGNTGELFF. V and J are TRBV5-1 and TRBJ2-2, with 9 bases matching TRBD1. Trimming at V came to 4 bases and at J to 1 base, leaving 5 bases not matched to a gene. Per the germline V gene, CDR1 is SGHRS and CDR2 is YFSETQ. This CDR3 spans 16 amino acids.

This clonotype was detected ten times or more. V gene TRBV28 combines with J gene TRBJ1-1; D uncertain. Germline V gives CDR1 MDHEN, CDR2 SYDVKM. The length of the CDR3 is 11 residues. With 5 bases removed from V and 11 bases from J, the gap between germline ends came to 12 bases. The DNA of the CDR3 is TGTGCCAGCAGTCGGAGGGAGGACGCTTTCTTT. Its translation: CASSRREDAFF. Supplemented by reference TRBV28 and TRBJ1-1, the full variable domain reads DVKVTQSSRYLVKRTGEKVFLECVQDMDHENMFWYRQDPGLGLRLIYFSYDVKMKEKGDIPEGYSVSREKKERFSLILESASTNQTSMYLCASSRREDAFFGQGTRLTVV.

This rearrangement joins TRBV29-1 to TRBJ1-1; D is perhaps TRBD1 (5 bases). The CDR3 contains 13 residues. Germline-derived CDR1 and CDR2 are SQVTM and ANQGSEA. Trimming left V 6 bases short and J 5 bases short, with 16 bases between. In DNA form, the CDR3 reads TGCAGCGTGGCGGACACCCCGCGGACTGAAGCTTTCTTT. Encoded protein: CSVADTPRTEAFF.